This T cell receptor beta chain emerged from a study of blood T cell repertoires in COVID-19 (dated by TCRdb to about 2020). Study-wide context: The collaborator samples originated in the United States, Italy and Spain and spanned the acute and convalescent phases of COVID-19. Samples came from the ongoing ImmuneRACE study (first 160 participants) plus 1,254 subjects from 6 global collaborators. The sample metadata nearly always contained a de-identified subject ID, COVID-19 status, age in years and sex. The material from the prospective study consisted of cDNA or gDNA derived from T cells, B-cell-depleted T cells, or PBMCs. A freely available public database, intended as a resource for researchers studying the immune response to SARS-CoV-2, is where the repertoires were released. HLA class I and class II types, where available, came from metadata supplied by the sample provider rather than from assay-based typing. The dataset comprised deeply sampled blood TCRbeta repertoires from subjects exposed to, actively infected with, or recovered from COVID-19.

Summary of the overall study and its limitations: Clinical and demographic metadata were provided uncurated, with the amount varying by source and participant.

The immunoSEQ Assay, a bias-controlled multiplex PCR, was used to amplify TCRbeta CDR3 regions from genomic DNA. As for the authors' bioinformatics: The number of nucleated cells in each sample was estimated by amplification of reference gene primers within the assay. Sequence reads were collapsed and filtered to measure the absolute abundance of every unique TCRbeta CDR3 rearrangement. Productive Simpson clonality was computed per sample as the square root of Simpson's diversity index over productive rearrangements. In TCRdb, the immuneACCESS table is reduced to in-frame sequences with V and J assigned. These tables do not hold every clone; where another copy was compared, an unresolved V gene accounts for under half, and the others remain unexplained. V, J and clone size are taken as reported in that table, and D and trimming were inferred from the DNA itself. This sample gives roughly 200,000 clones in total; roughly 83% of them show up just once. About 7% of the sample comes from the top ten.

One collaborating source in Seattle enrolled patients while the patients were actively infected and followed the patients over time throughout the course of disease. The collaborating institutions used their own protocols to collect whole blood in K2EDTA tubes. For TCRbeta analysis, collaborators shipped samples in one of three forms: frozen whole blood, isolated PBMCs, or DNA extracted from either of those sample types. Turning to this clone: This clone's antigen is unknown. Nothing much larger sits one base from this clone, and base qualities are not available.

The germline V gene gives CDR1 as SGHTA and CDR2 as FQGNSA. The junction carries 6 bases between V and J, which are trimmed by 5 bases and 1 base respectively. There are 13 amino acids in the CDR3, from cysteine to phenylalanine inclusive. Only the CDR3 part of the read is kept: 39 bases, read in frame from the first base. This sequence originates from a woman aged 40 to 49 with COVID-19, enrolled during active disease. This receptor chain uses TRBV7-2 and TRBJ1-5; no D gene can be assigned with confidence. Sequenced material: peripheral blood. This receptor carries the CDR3 CASSARSNQPQHF. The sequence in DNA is TGTGCCAGCAGCGCGCGCAGCAATCAGCCCCAGCATTTT.